This T cell receptor beta chain was sequenced in a study of shared clonotypes between healthy human individuals. Whole-study findings and limits: On the whole, naive subsets had larger estimated richness than memory subsets had. For naive CD4 cells, roughly 5.5% of clonotypes were shared across a few donors.

Methods used by the authors: ImmunoSEQ supplied junction-only sequences lacking quality scores, so filtering was different. TCRdb's copy holds only in-frame clones and misses some; the assay was immunoSEQ multiplex PCR. The V and J calls and clone size were taken over from that table, and D and trimming were inferred from the DNA. The table records roughly 2,500,000 clones, 80% to 95% of them present only once. This CDR3 is 15 amino acids long. Germline V CDR1 and CDR2: LNHDA, SQIVND (reference sequence). Trimming left V 7 bases short and J 4 bases short, with 17 bases between. On this clone itself: Antigen: not known.

The chain links TRBV19 to TRBJ1-5; D not certain. The source of this sequence is a man aged 18-30 years in good health. Some clones in this sample may be carry-over from other donors' samples. The sample consisted of naive CD4+ T cells from PBMCs. Subset described: CD45RA+ positively selected. In DNA, the CDR3 is TGTGCCAGTAAGGATCGGCGGAGAGGAAATCAGCCCCAGCATTTT. Translated, it gives CASKDRRRGNQPQHF.